What follows are 5 T cell receptor beta chains derived from one specimen sequenced in a study of CD8+CD57+ T cells in acquired aplastic anemia. Profiling that covered TCR beta VDJ and CDR3 relied on genomic DNA as its template. MiXCR was run by TCRdb on the reads, yielding one entry per CDR3 protein. Of more than 100,000 distinct CDR3 sequences in the sample, about 48% were seen once. The sample taken for sequencing was sorted CD4+, CD8+, or CD8+CD57+ T cells (not recorded which) from PBMCs. These receptor sequences come from a human donor in good health, serving as a control.

This chain uses TRBV25-1 with TRBJ2-6; D possibly corresponds to TRBD2 (6 bases). The CDR3 is 17 amino acids. The V gene's germline CDR1 is MGHDK and CDR2 SYGVNS. The ends were cut back, 3 bases at V and 3 bases at J, with 15 bases in the middle. Here the CDR3 DNA reads TGTGCCAGCAGTGATAAGTGGAGGGAAGTTGGGGCCAACGTCCTGACTTTC. Protein sequence: CASSDKWREVGANVLTF.

V usage is TRBV19 and J usage is TRBJ2-3; D could derive from TRBD1 or TRBD2 (5 bases each). V was pared by 6 bases and J by 6 bases, with 22 bases between. CDR1 LNHDA and CDR2 SQIVND come from the germline V gene (reference sequence). The length of the CDR3 is 16 residues. CDR3 in DNA: TGTGCCAGTAGCTCAACGAACGCGAGGGGAAGGGATACGCAGTATTTT. Translating gives CASSSTNARGRDTQYF.

The rearrangement links TRBV15 to TRBJ1-2, with D perhaps TRBD1 (5 bases). The V end was cut by 0 bases, the J end by 3 bases, with 5 bases between. This CDR3 contains 13 residues. CDR1 LNHNV and CDR2 YYDKDF come from the germline V gene (reference sequence). CDR3 nucleotides: TGTGCCACCAGCAGAGACAGGGACTATGGCTACACCTTC. It specifies CATSRDRDYGYTF.

In regard to this clonotype: Mismatch with germline at one junction end may stem from a read error. The CDR3 here is CASSRGLTRRNEKPFF. The CDR3 DNA sequence: TGTGCCAGTAGTCGGGGGCTCACCCGAAGAAATGAGAAACCGTTTTTT. The chain joins TRBV19 to TRBJ1-4; weak D call: TRBD1 (6 bases). Per the germline V gene, CDR1 is LNHDA and CDR2 is SQIVND (reference sequence). The CDR3 covers 16 residues.

This clonotype was counted at least ten times. The rearrangement joins TRBV19 to TRBJ2-2, with a weak D call TRBD1 (6 bases). The CDR3 length is 15 residues. Trimming took off 8 bases at V and 3 bases at J, with 16 bases between the two ends. Germline V lookup: CDR1 LNHDA, CDR2 SQIVND (reference sequence). The CDR3 protein is CASVLTGSYTGELFF. The CDR3 coding sequence is TGTGCCAGTGTCCTCACAGGGAGTTACACCGGGGAGCTGTTTTTT.